This T cell receptor beta chain was captured by sequencing in a study of sequential checkpoint blockade in melanoma. Study context: First-line arms were nivolumab then ipilimumab, or the reverse, randomized 1:1. Maintenance nivolumab came after either treatment sequence.

Treatment given: randomized to nivolumab then ipilimumab (arm A) or the reverse (arm B). DNA-damaging chemotherapy had not been given to any patient beforehand. Sorted cells were live CD3+CD8+, lacking CD19 and CD56, from PBMCs. Profiled with immunoSEQ multiplex PCR; TCRdb holds only in-frame clones, not every one. This sample has about 25,000 clones, with roughly 81% found just once. This CDR3 region has 15 residues. The germline V gene encodes CDR1 SEHNR and CDR2 FQNEAQ (reference sequence). V lost 5 bases and J 8 bases, leaving 19 bases between the germline ends. The source is a human donor with melanoma. The genes are TRBV7-9 and TRBJ2-1, with D possibly TRBD2 on 6 matching bases. Sequenced material: CD8+ T cells sorted from blood (inferred from file names), taken from a patient given nivolumab and ipilimumab in sequence. This CDR3 reads CASSPLVGGGDEQFF. The CDR3 DNA reads as TGTGCCAGCAGCCCCTTGGTGGGAGGCGGCGATGAGCAGTTCTTC.